This TCR beta chain came from a study of Tregs in tolerant kidney transplant recipients (dated by TCRdb to between 2019 and 2020). Regarding the study in general: The transplants used related donors along with nonmyeloablative bone marrow transplantation, and in the human trials mixed chimerism was transient. TCRbeta sequencing was used in the study to identify donor-specific regulatory T cells before combined kidney and bone marrow transplantation, and the identified cells were then tracked after transplant. General study outcomes and caveats: Although technical replication error seemed to be minimal, the question of biological reproducibility was not addressed directly. Expanding Tregs with activated donor B cells appeared to identify the most biologically relevant and donor-specific TCRbeta repertoire. Because only a small number of patients were included, the study had limitations, and the results will need to be validated in larger populations as well as under other immunosuppression protocols. Donor-specific Treg expansion exceeded global Treg expansion in tolerant patients, suggesting antigen-driven rather than nonspecific expansion. For some patients the PCR primers changed over time, which made it impossible to compare the samples from those patients at the nucleotide level.

What the time point label conveys for this sample: blood sample drawn before combined kidney and bone marrow transplant. Unstimulated Tregs (CD4+CD25+CD127-), CD4+ non-Tregs (CD4+CD25-), CD4 and CD8 cells were FACS-sorted from thawed PBMCs. Several combined kidney and bone marrow transplant recipients from the ITN036ST trial were included as patients, and samples were available only from these trial subjects. Healthy control blood was processed by Ficoll density gradient to PBMCs and cryopreserved; patient PBMCs were collected before and after transplant. A note on this clone: It lacks a known antigen. The observed sequence ends 3 residues before the CDR3 terminus, with the missing tail filled in from the germline J gene.

CDR1 SGHVS and CDR2 FQNEAQ are derived from the germline V gene. The CDR3 measures 15 amino acids from cysteine to phenylalanine. The DNA covers only part of the CDR3, 36 bases in frame from base 1. For TCRbeta CDR3 sequencing, genomic DNA was extracted from sorted cells using the QIAGEN DNeasy Blood and Tissue Kit. Through immunoSEQ, high-throughput TCRbeta CDR3 sequencing was done commercially, including PCR amplification with internal controls and bias correction. The source study handled its data this way. A unique productive TCRbeta sequence was defined by the CDR3 nucleotide sequence when primers matched, and otherwise by the CDR3 amino acid sequence together with the Vbeta and Jbeta genes. To correct for sorting error, sequences found in more than one sorted population at a frequency ratio of 2:1 or less were discarded, and the remaining shared sequences were assigned to the population with the higher frequency. A sequence was defined as donor-reactive if the sequence was expanded at least 5-fold in CFSE-low cells compared with unstimulated cells and had a frequency of at least 0.01% in CFSE-low cells. Jensen-Shannon divergence, calculated on the top 100 TCRbeta sequences ranked by frequency, was used to quantify repertoire divergence. For samples with multiple sequencing runs, sorting error was corrected separately for each run before the runs were pooled. TCRdb's version of the immuneACCESS table is confined to in-frame rearrangements and falls short of the full clone set. An unresolved V gene accounts for under half of the shortfall where checked; the remainder is of unknown origin. V and J calls and clone size follow that table, whereas D and trimming were derived from the DNA. This sample's table contains 50,000 to 65,000 clones. The ten largest clones capture about 0.83% of the sample.

The receptor was derived from a human donor who received a combined kidney and bone marrow transplant. Sequences were derived from CD4+ T cells from blood, sampled before the transplant. The chain is encoded by TRBV7-8 joined to TRBJ1-2, with no reliable assignment of the D segment. The sequenced part of the CDR3 DNA is TGTGCCAGCAGCAGCGGCCGCAGCGAGGTCGGAGGC. It codes for CASSSGRSEVGG. The whole CDR3 sequence reads CASSSGRSEVGGYTF.